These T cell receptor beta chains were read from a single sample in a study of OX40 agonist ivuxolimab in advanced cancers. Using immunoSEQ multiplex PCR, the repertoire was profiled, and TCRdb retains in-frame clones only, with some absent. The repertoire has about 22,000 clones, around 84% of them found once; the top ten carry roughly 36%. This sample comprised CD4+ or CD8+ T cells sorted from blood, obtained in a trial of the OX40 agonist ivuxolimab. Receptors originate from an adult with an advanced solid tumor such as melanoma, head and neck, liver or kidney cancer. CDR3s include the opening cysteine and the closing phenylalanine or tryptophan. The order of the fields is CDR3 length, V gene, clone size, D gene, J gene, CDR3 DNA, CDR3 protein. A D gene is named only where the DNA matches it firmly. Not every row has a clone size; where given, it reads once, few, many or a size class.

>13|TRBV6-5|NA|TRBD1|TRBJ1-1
TGTGCCACCGGGTCCGGGACAGGCACTGAAGCTTTCTTT
CATGSGTGTEAFF
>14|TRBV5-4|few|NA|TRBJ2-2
TGTGCCAGCAGCTCTCGTGGGTCCACCGGGGAGCTGTTTTTT
CASSSRGSTGELFF
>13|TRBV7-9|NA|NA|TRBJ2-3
TGTGCCAGCAGCTTTTTCCCCCCAGATACGCAGTATTTT
CASSFFPPDTQYF
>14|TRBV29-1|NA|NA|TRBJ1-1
TGCAGCGTTGAGTTCGGGACTGGGGGGACTGAAGCTTTCTTT
CSVEFGTGGTEAFF
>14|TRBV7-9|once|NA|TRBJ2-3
TGTGCCAGCAGCTGGAGGACTAGCACAGATACGCAGTATTTT
CASSWRTSTDTQYF
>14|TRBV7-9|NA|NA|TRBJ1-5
TGTGCCAGCAGCTTAACCGCAGGGGATCAGCCCCAGCATTTT
CASSLTAGDQPQHF
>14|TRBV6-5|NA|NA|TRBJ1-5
TGTGCCAGCAGCCCGACGGGGGTCAATCAGCCCCAGCATTTT
CASSPTGVNQPQHF
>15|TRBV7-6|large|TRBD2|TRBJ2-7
TGTGCCAGCAGCCCGGACGGGGGAGGGTCCTACGAGCAGTACTTC
CASSPDGGGSYEQYF
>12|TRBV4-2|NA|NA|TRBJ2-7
TGTGCCAGCAGCCAAGATCACAGGGCGACCCTCTTC
CASSQDHRATLF
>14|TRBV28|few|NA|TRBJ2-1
TGTGCCAGCAGTTTACATGCGGAGTACAATGAGCAGTTCTTC
CASSLHAEYNEQFF
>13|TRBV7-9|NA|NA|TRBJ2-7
TGTGCCAGCAGCCCCGGAGAGTCCCTCGAGCAGTACTTC
CASSPGESLEQYF
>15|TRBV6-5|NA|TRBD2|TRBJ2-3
TGTGCCAACTCGCTCCTAGCGGGAGGGCCAAATACGCAGTATTTT
CANSLLAGGPNTQYF
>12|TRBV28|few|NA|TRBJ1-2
TGTGCCAGCACCATAGGGGGGTATGGCTACACCTTC
CASTIGGYGYTF
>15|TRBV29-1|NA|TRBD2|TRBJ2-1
TGCAGCGTTGAAGGGACTAGCGGGAGCTTCAATGAGCAGTTCTTC
CSVEGTSGSFNEQFF
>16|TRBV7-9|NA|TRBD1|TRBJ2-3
TGTGCCAGCAGCCTCACGGGGACAGGGAGCACAGATACGCAGTATTTT
CASSLTGTGSTDTQYF
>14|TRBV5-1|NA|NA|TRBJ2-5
TGCGCCAGCAGCTTGGGGGTGGAGCAAGAGACCCAGTACTTC
CASSLGVEQETQYF
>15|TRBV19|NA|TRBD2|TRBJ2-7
TGTGCCAGTAGGGGAGTGGCTAGCGGGAGCTACGAGCAGTACTTC
CASRGVASGSYEQYF
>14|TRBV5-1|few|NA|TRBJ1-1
TGCGCCAGCAGCTTGGCCACGCTCGCCACTGAAGCTTTCTTT
CASSLATLATEAFF
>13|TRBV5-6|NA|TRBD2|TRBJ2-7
TGTGCCAGCAGCGCTGGACTAGGGTACGAGCAGTACTTC
CASSAGLGYEQYF
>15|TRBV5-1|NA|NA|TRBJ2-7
TGCGCCAGCAGCCCCGACAGGCATTTCTCCTACGAGCAGTACTTC
CASSPDRHFSYEQYF
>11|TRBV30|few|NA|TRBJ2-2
TGTGCCTGGAGTACTGGGGGGGAGCTGTTTTTT
CAWSTGGELFF
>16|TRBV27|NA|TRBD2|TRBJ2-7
TGTGCCAGGGACAAATCACTTAGCGGGAGCTCCTACGAGCAGTACTTC
CARDKSLSGSSYEQYF